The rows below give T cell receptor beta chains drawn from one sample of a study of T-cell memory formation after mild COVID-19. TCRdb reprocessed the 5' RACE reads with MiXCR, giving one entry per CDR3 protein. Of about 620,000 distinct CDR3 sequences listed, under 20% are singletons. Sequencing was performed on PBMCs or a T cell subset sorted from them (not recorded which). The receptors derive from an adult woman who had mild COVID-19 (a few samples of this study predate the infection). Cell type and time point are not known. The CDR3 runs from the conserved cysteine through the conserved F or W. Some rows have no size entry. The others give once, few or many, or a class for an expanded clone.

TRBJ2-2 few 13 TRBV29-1 CSVESQNTGELFF
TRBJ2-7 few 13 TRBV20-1 CSARSAPGYEQYF
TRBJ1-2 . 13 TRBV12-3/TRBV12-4 CASSFQVNYGYTF
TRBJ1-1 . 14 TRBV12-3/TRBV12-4 CASRQGQANTEAFF
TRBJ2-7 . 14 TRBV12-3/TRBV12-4 CASSLDRSPYEQYF
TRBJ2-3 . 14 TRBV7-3 CASSLMGPTDTQYF
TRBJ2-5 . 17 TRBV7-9 CASSLGRRSTEKETQYF
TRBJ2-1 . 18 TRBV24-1 CATSDLTSGGPTYNEQFF
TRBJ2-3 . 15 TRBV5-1 CASSLGQLLRYTQYF
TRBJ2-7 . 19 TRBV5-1 CASSTGPGLATESSYEQYF
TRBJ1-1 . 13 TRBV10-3 CAISQDANTEAFF
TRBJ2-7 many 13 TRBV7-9 CASSFEREYEQYF
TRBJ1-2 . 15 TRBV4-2 CASSQGLGPDYGYTF
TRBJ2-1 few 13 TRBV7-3 CASSRTSGGWQFF
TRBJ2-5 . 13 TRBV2 CASRGTSRETQYF
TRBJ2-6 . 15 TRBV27 CASSLTPAGANVLTF
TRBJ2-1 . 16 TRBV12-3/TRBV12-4 CASILTRTGVHNEQFF
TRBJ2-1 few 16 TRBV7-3 CASSGSTGPSYNEQFF
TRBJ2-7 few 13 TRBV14 CASSQVAGYEQYF
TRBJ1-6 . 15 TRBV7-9 CASSQRRDRASPLHF
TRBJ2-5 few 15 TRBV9 CASSTAWGLQETQYF
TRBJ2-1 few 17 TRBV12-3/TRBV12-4 CASSFRRASGGGDEQFF
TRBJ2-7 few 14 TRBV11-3 CASSLDPDGKEQYF
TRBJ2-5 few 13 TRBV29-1 CSVELIGWETQYF
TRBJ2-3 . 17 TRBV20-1 CSARAPLAGEIRGTQYF
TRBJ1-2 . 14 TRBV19 CASISGRLNYGYTF
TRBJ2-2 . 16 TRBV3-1 CASSPGGTVYTGELFF
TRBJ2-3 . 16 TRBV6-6 CASSYSEGRRLDTQYF
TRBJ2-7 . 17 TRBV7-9 CASSSAVGQGKTYEQYF
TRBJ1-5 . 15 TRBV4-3 CASSYDILGNQPQHF
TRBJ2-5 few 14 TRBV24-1 CATSDPDVWETQYF
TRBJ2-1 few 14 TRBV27 CASSLLRTVHEQFF
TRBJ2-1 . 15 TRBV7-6 CASSFLGSSYNEQFF
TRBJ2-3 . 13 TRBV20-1 CSAREFATVTQYF
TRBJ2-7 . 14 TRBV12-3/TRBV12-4 CASSFWGADYEQYF
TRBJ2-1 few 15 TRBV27 CASSYRQADYNEQFF
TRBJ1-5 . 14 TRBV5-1 CASSFRPGAQPQHF
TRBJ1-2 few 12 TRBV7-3 CASSPGSGGYTF
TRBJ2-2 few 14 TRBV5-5 CASTLQGAGGELFF
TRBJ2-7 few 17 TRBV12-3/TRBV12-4 CASSRLAGGPGSYEQYF
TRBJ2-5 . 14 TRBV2 CASSGRTVQETQYF
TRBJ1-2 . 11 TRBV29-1 CSARDVYGYTF
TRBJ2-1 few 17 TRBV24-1 CATSDPAGRAVGNEQFF
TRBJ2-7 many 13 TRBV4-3 CASSQGTFYEQYF